The T cell receptor (beta chain) under discussion was sequenced for a study of T cells in Graves' hyperthyroidism and ophthalmopathy. With a duration under 2 months, the hyperthyroidism was newly diagnosed in patients aged 18 to 65. Cells are PBMCs isolated from approximately 9.2 ml of fresh blood. Trimming at V came to 1 base and at J to 8 bases, leaving 12 bases not matched to a gene. The germline gives CDR1 MNHNS, CDR2 SASEGT. CDR3 length: 16 residues. The TCR beta CDR3 regions underwent amplification using RNA transcripts as the source. The HTBI set primed first-round TCR CDR3 RT-PCR. TCRdb re-analysed the multiplex PCR reads in MiXCR, keeping a single row per CDR3 protein. The table has some 510,000 distinct CDR3 sequences, about 20% seen once.

The gene calls are TRBV6-1 and TRBJ1-2; 8 bases map to TRBD1. Sequencing was carried out using blood. The clonotype was recovered from a young man with Graves' hyperthyroidism. CDR3 sequence reads: CASSEGTGPNLEGYTF. As DNA, the CDR3 is TGTGCCAGCAGTGAAGGGACAGGGCCAAACCTAGAGGGCTACACCTTC.